This T cell receptor (beta chain) was documented in a study of beta chain features in type 1 diabetes. Sequenced material consisted of expressed TCRB transcripts (all of the isolated RNA was reverse transcribed). The data were produced by immunoSEQ multiplex PCR, yet TCRdb's version contains in-frame clones alone and is incomplete. Of about 290,000 clones detected, about 8% appear once; the ten largest clones hold 1%. This clone has at least ten counts. The sample comprised central memory CD4+ T cells from blood. The TCR originated in a young woman in good health.

In DNA, the CDR3 is TGTGCCAGCAGTTACCACAGGGGGTCGTCCAAAAACATTCAGTACTTC. Its translation is CASSYHRGSSKNIQYF. The gene calls are TRBV27 and TRBJ2-4, with 8 nucleotides matching TRBD1. The CDR3 is 16 amino acids. V lost 4 bases and J lost 2; bases outside the gene matches: 7. Germline values: CDR1 MNHEY, CDR2 SMNVEV (reference sequence).